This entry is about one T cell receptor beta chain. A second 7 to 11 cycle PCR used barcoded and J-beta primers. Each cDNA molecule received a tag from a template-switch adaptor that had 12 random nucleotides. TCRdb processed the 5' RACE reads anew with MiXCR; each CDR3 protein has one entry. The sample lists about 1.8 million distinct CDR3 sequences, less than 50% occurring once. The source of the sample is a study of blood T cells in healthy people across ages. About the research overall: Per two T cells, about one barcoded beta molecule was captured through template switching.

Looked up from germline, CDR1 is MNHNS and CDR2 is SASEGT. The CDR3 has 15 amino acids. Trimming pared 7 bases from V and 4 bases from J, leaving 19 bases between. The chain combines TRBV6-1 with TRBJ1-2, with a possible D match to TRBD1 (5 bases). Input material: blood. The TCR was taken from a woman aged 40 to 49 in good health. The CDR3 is CASKLMGVGGYGYTF. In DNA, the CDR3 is TGTGCCAGCAAGCTCATGGGGGTCGGAGGCTATGGCTACACCTTC.